These 14 T cell receptor beta chains originate from one sample sequenced in a study of human T cells and chemical hapten exposure. Unfractionated whole blood was the source from which total RNA was extracted. TCRdb re-derived calls from the 5' RACE reads in MiXCR, one entry per CDR3 protein. The sample contains fewer than 150,000 distinct CDR3 sequences, approximately 20% of which appear only once. These receptors were obtained from a human donor in good health.

This clonotype was counted only a few times. The chain carries TRBV30 and TRBJ1-3; no clear D. The CDR3 contains 13 residues. The ends were cut back, 4 bases at V and 4 bases at J, with 11 bases in the middle. Germline V lookup: CDR1 GTSNPN, CDR2 SVGIG (reference sequence). DNA of the CDR3: TGTGCCTGGACTCTCATGGGGGGAAACACCATATATTTT. It encodes CAWTLMGGNTIYF.

This sequence joins TRBV6-2 or TRBV6-3 and TRBJ2-7, with D perhaps TRBD2 (5 bases). V was cut by 2 bases and J by 2 bases, with 13 bases left in between. Looked up from germline, CDR1 is MNHEY and CDR2 is SVGEGT. CDR3 length: 15 residues. CDR3 DNA: TGTGCCAGCAGTTACCCCTCCCCGGGGACCTACGAGCAGTACTTC. This sequence encodes CASSYPSPGTYEQYF.

This clonotype was observed a handful of times. V gene TRBV6-5 combines with J gene TRBJ2-7; 9 bases are a match to TRBD1. CDR1 and CDR2 (germline): MNHEY, SVGAGI. V gave up 0 bases and J gave up 5 bases; unmatched junction bases: 11. The CDR3 totals 17 residues. CDR3 bases: TGTGCCAGCAGTTACTCGGAACCCGGGACAGGGTATGACGAGCAGTACTTC. This encodes CASSYSEPGTGYDEQYF.

This CDR3 reads CAWSSGQGNQPQHF. CDR3 in DNA: TGTGCCTGGAGCTCGGGACAGGGTAATCAGCCCCAGCATTTT. The V call is TRBV30, the J call TRBJ1-5; 9 positions agree with TRBD1. The CDR3 contains 14 residues. Germline V gene lookup returns CDR1 GTSNPN and CDR2 SVGIG (reference sequence). V lost 3 bases and J lost 4; bases outside the gene matches: 4.

The J gene is TRBJ2-5, the V gene TRBV18; D call uncertain. V was pared by 6 bases and J by 4 bases, with 18 bases between. Looked up from germline, CDR1 is KGHSH and CDR2 is LQKENI. The CDR3 loop spans 15 amino acids. The CDR3 protein is CASSPSGWVRETQYF. The DNA of the CDR3 is TGTGCCAGCTCCCCCTCTGGTTGGGTTCGAGAGACCCAGTACTTC.

J is TRBJ1-1 and V is TRBV28; D is possibly TRBD1 (6 bases). Per the germline V gene, CDR1 is MDHEN and CDR2 is SYDVKM. Trimming took off 8 bases at V and 5 bases at J, with 15 bases between the two ends. The CDR3 contains 13 residues. The CDR3 DNA follows: TGTGCCAGCTTACCGGGGGCAAGGACTGAAGCTTTCTTT. Its protein is CASLPGARTEAFF.

The V gene is TRBV28, the J gene TRBJ2-7, with D maybe TRBD2 (6 bases). The CDR3 runs to 13 residues. Germline loops: CDR1 MDHEN, CDR2 SYDVKM. Trimming took off 8 bases at V and 4 bases at J, with 15 bases between the two ends. The CDR3 here is CASRGGVGYEQYF. The DNA for the CDR3 is TGTGCCAGCCGGGGAGGCGTCGGGTACGAGCAGTACTTC.

V and J are TRBV27 and TRBJ1-2; D is uncertain. Germline V gene sequence: CDR1 MNHEY, CDR2 SMNVEV (reference sequence). The CDR3 has 13 amino acids. Trimming left V 6 bases short and J 4 bases short, with 12 bases between. The DNA for the CDR3 is TGTGCCAGCAGCTCCTTTATTGGCTATGGCTACACCTTC. This translates into CASSSFIGYGYTF.

The rearrangement uses TRBV6-4 and TRBJ2-6; 10 nucleotides line up with TRBD1. Germline V lookup: CDR1 MRHNA, CDR2 SNTAGT. The junction had 5 bases not matched to a gene; V was cut back by 5 bases and J by 1 base. This CDR3 is built from 17 residues. The CDR3 region is CASSRQGANSGANVLTF. The DNA for the CDR3 is TGTGCCAGCAGTCGACAGGGGGCAAATTCTGGGGCCAACGTCCTGACTTTC.

The chain couples TRBV5-1 to TRBJ1-1; a weak D match, TRBD1 (5 bases). The germline V gene has CDR1 SGHRS and CDR2 YFSETQ. Trimming stripped 4 bases from V and 0 bases from J, with 16 bases between. The CDR3 extends over 16 amino acids. The CDR3 bases are TGCGCCAGCAGCCCCAGGGTTCGAACCTTGAACACTGAAGCTTTCTTT. This encodes CASSPRVRTLNTEAFF. The whole variable domain, filled in from reference TRBV5-1 and TRBJ1-1, reads KAGVTQTPRYLIKTRGQQVTLSCSPISGHRSVSWYQQTPGQGLQFLFEYFSETQRNKGNFPGRFSGRQFSNSRSEMNVSTLELGDSALYLCASSPRVRTLNTEAFFGQGTRLTVV.

In this sample, this clonotype turned up a few times. As DNA, the CDR3 is TGTGCCAGCAGCTCCAACCAGGGTACCTACTTC. This codes for CASSSNQGTYF. The genes are TRBV11-2 and TRBJ2-5; a possible D gene is TRBD1 (5 bases). V lost 4 bases and J 14 bases, leaving 14 bases between the germline ends. The germline gives CDR1 SGHAT, CDR2 FQNNGV. The CDR3 covers 11 residues.

This clonotype was picked up a small number of times. The V and J genes are TRBV11-2 and TRBJ2-7, with D unresolved. The CDR3 is made up of 12 amino acids. The germline V gene encodes CDR1 SGHAT and CDR2 FQNNGV. V was shortened by 5 bases and J by 3 bases, with 8 bases between the two germline ends. In DNA, the CDR3 is TGTGCCAGCAGCCTCGAGAGCTACGAGCAGTACTTC. It translates to CASSLESYEQYF.

This rearrangement joins TRBV4-1 to TRBJ2-7, with TRBD2 matching 7 bases. Germline V gene lookup returns CDR1 MGHRA and CDR2 YSYEKL. J gave up 2 bases and V 4 bases, and 8 bases lay outside the gene matches. The CDR3 loop spans 15 amino acids. This CDR3 reads CASSPLPGGPYEQYF. DNA of the CDR3: TGCGCCAGCAGCCCTCTCCCGGGAGGACCCTACGAGCAGTACTTC.

CDR3 amino acids: CASADGTSYGYTF. The DNA of the CDR3 is TGCGCCAGCGCGGACGGAACTTCATATGGCTACACCTTC. The chain combines TRBV5-1 with TRBJ1-2; D not certain. The germline gives CDR1 SGHRS, CDR2 YFSETQ. The V end lost 7 bases, the J end lost 5 bases, and 15 bases lay between the germline ends. CDR3 length: 13 residues.